This passage covers 27 T cell receptor beta chains from one sample sequenced in a study of vaccination effects on CD4 cells after COVID-19. Profiling relied on immunoSEQ multiplex PCR, and the TCRdb table lists in-frame clones only, not all of them. The sample shows some 68,000 clones, 75% of them seen only once. Sequencing was preceded by expansion of antigen-specific CD4+ T cells with viral peptide pools in the ViraFEST assay. When around 9 days of culture had elapsed, CD4+ T cells were isolated. Neither prior SARS-CoV-2 infection nor positive nucleocapsid antibodies were present in the vaccine recipients. These TCRs' antigens remain unknown. The sequencing used CD4+ T cells from PBMCs cultured with HCoV-OC43 spike peptides, collected before COVID-19 vaccination. As to subset: HCoV-OC43 spike overlapping peptide pool stimulation. The receptors originated from a human donor who received a COVID-19 vaccine.

This clone has more than one count but fewer than ten. This chain connects TRBV6-4 to TRBJ2-2; D is ambiguous. With 4 bases removed from V and 1 base from J, the gap between germline ends came to 7 bases. Per the germline V gene, CDR1 is MRHNA and CDR2 is SNTAGT. This CDR3 contains 14 residues. The CDR3 nucleotides are TGTGCCAGCAGTGTATCAAAGAACACCGGGGAGCTGTTTTTT. It specifies CASSVSKNTGELFF.

The J gene is TRBJ2-5, the V gene TRBV18; D is unclear. V gave up 4 bases and J gave up 4 bases, with 10 bases separating them. CDR3 length: 13 residues. Germline assignment: CDR1 KGHSH and CDR2 LQKENI. CDR3 DNA sequence: TGTGCCAGCTCACACCCTCAAGGAGAGACCCAGTACTTC. Amino acids: CASSHPQGETQYF.

The rearrangement uses TRBV7-8 and TRBJ2-2, with D hard to call. V dropped 1 base and J dropped 6 bases, with 12 bases sitting between them. Germline loops: CDR1 SGHVS, CDR2 FQNEAQ. The CDR3 length is 15 residues. CDR3 residues: CASSLVRPAPGELFF. The CDR3 DNA sequence: TGTGCCAGCAGCTTAGTAAGACCCGCACCCGGGGAGCTGTTTTTT. The whole variable domain, filled in from reference TRBV7-8 and TRBJ2-2, reads GAGVSQSPRYKVAKRGQDVALRCDPISGHVSLFWYQQALGQGPEFLTYFQNEAQLDKSGLPSDRFFAERPEGSVSTLKIQRTQQEDSAVYLCASSLVRPAPGELFFGEGSRLTVL.

J is TRBJ2-2 and V is TRBV5-8; the D gene is possibly TRBD1 (5 bases). In germline, CDR1 is SGHTS, CDR2 YDEGEE. This CDR3 has 15 amino acids. The V end lost 4 bases, the J end lost 6 bases, and 16 bases lay between the germline ends. In DNA form, the CDR3 reads TGTGCCAGCAGCCATCGACCAGGGTCTGCCGGGGAGCTGTTTTTT. Translation: CASSHRPGSAGELFF.

The V and J genes are TRBV21-1 and TRBJ1-4; the D call in the table, TRBD1, was not verified against the DNA. TRBV21-1 is described as a pseudogene. The CDR3 is 21 amino acids. The CDR3 region has the DNA TGTGCCAGCAGCAAAGCTCCCCGGGACAGGGGGCAACTTACAACTAATGAAAAACTGTTTTTT. Translated: CASSKAPRDRGQLTTNEKLFF.

J is TRBJ1-1 and V is TRBV18, with D possibly TRBD1 on 6 matching bases. V was clipped by 5 bases and J by 4 bases, with 17 bases between them. Germline lookup yields CDR1 KGHSH and CDR2 LQKENI. This CDR3 has 15 amino acids. The CDR3 loop reads CASSSYSGAFTEAFF. The CDR3, as DNA: TGTGCCAGCTCATCCTACTCAGGGGCCTTCACTGAAGCTTTCTTT.

The chain is built from TRBV4-2 and TRBJ2-2; 12 bases agree with TRBD2. This CDR3 spans 18 amino acids. Looked up from germline, CDR1 is LGHNA and CDR2 is YNFKEQ. V lost 4 bases, J lost 1 base, and 7 bases stayed unmatched. Written as DNA, the CDR3 is TGTGCCAGCAGCCGGAGCCTGGGACTAGCGGGGAACACCGGGGAGCTGTTTTTT. Protein sequence: CASSRSLGLAGNTGELFF.

The chain is built from TRBV9 and TRBJ1-4; D call uncertain. Trimming took off 4 bases at V and 8 bases at J, with 21 bases between the two ends. Per germline, CDR1 SGDLS and CDR2 YYNGEE. The CDR3 runs to 16 residues. CDR3 in amino acids: CASSPFGRGGYEKLFF. The CDR3 nucleotides read TGTGCCAGCAGCCCTTTTGGGCGGGGAGGGTACGAAAAACTGTTTTTT.

This chain joins TRBV3-1 (or the pseudogene TRBV3-2) and TRBJ2-5, with no clear D. The V and J ends lost 1 base and 2 bases respectively, with 14 bases between them. Germline CDR1 reads LGHDT; CDR2 reads YNNKEL (reference sequence). This CDR3 has 16 amino acids. The chain's CDR3 is CASSQVPGREQETQYF. CDR3 DNA: TGTGCCAGCAGCCAAGTCCCGGGTCGCGAGCAAGAGACCCAGTACTTC.

The rearrangement joins TRBV6-2 or TRBV6-3 to TRBJ1-2, with D perhaps matching TRBD1 (6 bases). Trimming cost V 6 bases and J 3 bases, with 11 bases left between them. Germline loops: CDR1 MNHEY, CDR2 SVGEGT. The length of the CDR3 is 13 residues. The CDR3 region is CASSRGLDYGYTF. In DNA form, the CDR3 reads TGTGCCAGCAGCAGGGGCCTGGACTATGGCTACACCTTC.

The CDR3 sequence is CASSQDVRTRGGDTQYF. The CDR3 region has the DNA TGTGCCAGCAGCCAAGATGTTAGGACCCGGGGAGGAGATACGCAGTATTTT. The rearrangement links TRBV3-1 (or the pseudogene TRBV3-2) to TRBJ2-3; possibly TRBD2 for D (6 bases). This CDR3 region has 17 residues. Germline CDR1 reads LGHDT; CDR2 reads YNNKEL (reference sequence). The ends were cut back, 0 bases at V and 5 bases at J, with 18 bases in the middle.

This clone was observed a few times. The rearrangement links TRBV5-1 to TRBJ1-1, with D possibly matching TRBD1 (5 bases). CDR3 length: 14 residues. CDR1 is SGHRS and CDR2 is YFSETQ in the germline V gene. The V end was cut by 2 bases, the J end by 1 base, with 9 bases between. CDR3 DNA: TGCGCCAGCAGCTTAAGACAGTCGAACACTGAAGCTTTCTTT. Translation: CASSLRQSNTEAFF.

The chain joins TRBV14 to TRBJ1-2; D is unclear. This CDR3 comprises 14 residues. Trimming stripped 0 bases from V and 3 bases from J, with 8 bases between. Per the germline V gene, CDR1 is SGHDN and CDR2 is FVKESK. CDR3 nucleotides: TGTGCCAGCAGCCAAGAACCGGGCTACTATGGCTACACCTTC. Its translation is CASSQEPGYYGYTF.

The chain combines TRBV12-5 with TRBJ2-3; 7 nucleotides line up with TRBD2. The CDR3 has 16 amino acids. Trimming removed 0 bases from V and 1 base from J; junction bases left unmatched: 4. Germline CDR1 LGHNT, CDR2 FRNRAP. CDR3 residues: CASGLVLGGGTDTQYF. The CDR3 DNA reads as TGTGCTAGTGGTTTGGTACTTGGGGGGGGCACAGATACGCAGTATTTT.

The rearrangement links TRBV6-6 to TRBJ2-2; D might be TRBD1 or TRBD2, each matching 5 bases. The germline CDR1 and CDR2 sequences are MNHNY and SVGAGI (reference sequence). The CDR3 runs to 13 residues. V shed 9 bases and J shed 3 bases, with 11 bases lying between them. This CDR3 is CASDRGDTGELFF. DNA for the CDR3: TGTGCCAGTGACCGAGGGGACACCGGGGAGCTGTTTTTT.

This clone was observed a few times. The rearrangement links TRBV24-1 to TRBJ2-2; D gene unclear. Germline CDR1 is KGHDR and CDR2 is SFDVKD. CDR3 length: 14 residues. The V gene lost 6 bases and the J gene lost 8 bases, with 15 bases spanning the gap. CDR3 in amino acids: CATSPGFRSGELFF. CDR3 nucleotide sequence: TGTGCCACCAGTCCAGGATTTCGGTCAGGGGAGCTGTTTTTT.

This clone was recorded a few times. The chain carries TRBV6-5 and TRBJ1-1; no definite D call. The germline V and J ends were trimmed by 1 base and 5 bases, with 8 bases remaining between them. Germline lookup yields CDR1 MNHEY and CDR2 SVGAGI. The CDR3 length is 13 residues. The CDR3 region is CASSYFGRTEAFF. The CDR3 region has the DNA TGTGCCAGCAGTTACTTCGGTCGGACTGAAGCTTTCTTT.

V usage is TRBV7-3 and J usage is TRBJ2-2, with TRBD2 identical over 10 bases. The CDR3 spans 17 residues. Germline V lookup: CDR1 SGHTA, CDR2 FQGTGA. J lost 3 bases, V lost 1 base, and 5 bases had no gene match. CDR3 sequence reads: CASSLRSGGADTGELFF. The CDR3, as DNA: TGTGCCAGCAGCTTAAGGAGCGGGGGGGCCGACACCGGGGAGCTGTTTTTT. Full variable domain (missing parts from reference TRBV7-3 and TRBJ2-2): GAGVSQTPSNKVTEKGKYVELRCDPISGHTALYWYRQSLGQGPEFLIYFQGTGAADDSGLPNDRFFAVRPEGSVSTLKIQRTERGDSAVYLCASSLRSGGADTGELFFGEGSRLTVL.

This clone was seen a handful of times. Compared with germline, one end of the junction differs, possibly owing to a read error. The V call is TRBV4-2, the J call TRBJ1-2; perhaps TRBD1 as D (5 bases). There are 14 residues in the CDR3. Germline CDR1 LGHNA, CDR2 YNFKEQ. The CDR3 here is CASSQDGATAQRPF. DNA for the CDR3: TGTGCCAGCAGCCAAGATGGGGCGACAGCGCAAAGGCCCTTC.

The chain joins TRBV6-5 to TRBJ2-5, with D hard to call. This CDR3 region has 12 residues. The V and J ends lost 0 bases and 3 bases respectively, with 2 bases between them. CDR1 and CDR2 from the germline V gene are MNHEY and SVGAGI. CDR3 amino acids: CASSYSEETQYF. In DNA, the CDR3 is TGTGCCAGCAGTTACTCGGAAGAGACCCAGTACTTC.

The chain joins TRBV28 to TRBJ2-2, with TRBD1 identical over 9 bases. The CDR3 has 17 residues. The germline gives CDR1 MDHEN, CDR2 SYDVKM. After removal of 8 bases from V and 6 bases from J, the junction contained 16 bases not matched to a gene. The CDR3 loop reads CASRGPGQGGRAGELFF. The CDR3 nucleotides read TGTGCCAGCCGTGGCCCGGGACAGGGTGGTAGGGCCGGGGAGCTGTTTTTT.

This chain uses TRBV5-1 with TRBJ2-2; D possibly corresponds to TRBD2 (6 bases). The V gene lost 4 bases and the J gene lost 2 bases, with 9 bases spanning the gap. The V gene's germline CDR1 is SGHRS and CDR2 YFSETQ. The CDR3 is 14 residues long. DNA of the CDR3: TGCGCCAGCAGCCCGGGACTCAACACCGGGGAGCTGTTTTTT. It encodes CASSPGLNTGELFF.

The gene calls are TRBV2 and TRBJ2-5; tentative D call: TRBD1 (5 bases). The V gene lost 5 bases and the J gene lost 1 base, with 8 bases spanning the gap. Germline V gene lookup returns CDR1 SNHLY and CDR2 FYNNEI. The CDR3 length is 13 residues. As DNA, the CDR3 is TGTGCCAGCAGTAGGGGTGGCCAAGAGACCCAGTACTTC. It yields the protein CASSRGGQETQYF.

The chain is built from TRBV6-5 and TRBJ1-3, with D hard to call. V was shortened by 7 bases and J by 2 bases, with 15 bases between the two germline ends. The CDR3 consists of 15 residues. CDR1 is MNHEY and CDR2 is SVGAGI in the germline V gene. The CDR3 protein is CASTAVYGTGNTIYF. The CDR3 region has the DNA TGTGCCAGCACCGCCGTCTACGGGACTGGAAACACCATATATTTT.

This chain joins TRBV27 and TRBJ1-4; D possibly corresponds to TRBD1 (5 bases). The CDR3 contains 13 residues. From germline, CDR1 is MNHEY and CDR2 SMNVEV (reference sequence). Deletions cut 5 bases from V and 7 bases from J, with 11 bases between. The CDR3 sequence is CASSRQGSEKLFF. The DNA of the CDR3 is TGTGCCAGCAGTCGGCAGGGAAGTGAAAAACTGTTTTTT.

The gene calls are TRBV30 and TRBJ1-2; D is possibly TRBD1 (5 bases). This CDR3 contains 17 residues. From germline, CDR1 is GTSNPN and CDR2 SVGIG (reference sequence). V dropped 2 bases and J dropped 0 bases, with 19 bases sitting between them. CDR3 sequence (DNA): TGTGCCTGGAGTTCCACCCCCACCCCCAGGGCTAACTATGGCTACACCTTC. It encodes CAWSSTPTPRANYGYTF.

This chain uses TRBV2 with TRBJ2-1; 10 positions match TRBD2. Germline assignment: CDR1 SNHLY and CDR2 FYNNEI. The CDR3 has 13 amino acids. Trimming cost V 6 bases and J 4 bases; bases outside gene matches: 0. In DNA, the CDR3 is TGTGCCAGCAGAGCGGGGGGGTACAATGAGCAGTTCTTC. Translation gives CASRAGGYNEQFF.